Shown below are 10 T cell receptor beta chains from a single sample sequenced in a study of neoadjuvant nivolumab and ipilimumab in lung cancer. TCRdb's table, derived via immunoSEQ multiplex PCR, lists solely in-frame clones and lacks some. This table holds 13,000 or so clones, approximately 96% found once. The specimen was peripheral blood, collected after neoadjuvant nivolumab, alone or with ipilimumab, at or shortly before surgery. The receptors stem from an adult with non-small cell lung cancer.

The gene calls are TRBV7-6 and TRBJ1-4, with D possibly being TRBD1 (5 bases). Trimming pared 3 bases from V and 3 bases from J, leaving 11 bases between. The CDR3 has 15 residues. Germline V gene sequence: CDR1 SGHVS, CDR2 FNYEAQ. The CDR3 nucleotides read TGTGCCAGCAGCTTGGGACGGGAACCTAATGAAAAACTGTTTTTT. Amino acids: CASSLGREPNEKLFF. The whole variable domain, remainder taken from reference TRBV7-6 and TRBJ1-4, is GAGVSQSPRYKVTKRGQDVALRCDPISGHVSLYWYRQALGQGPEFLTYFNYEAQQDKSGLPNDRFSAERPEGSISTLTIQRTEQRDSAMYRCASSLGREPNEKLFFGSGTQLSVL.

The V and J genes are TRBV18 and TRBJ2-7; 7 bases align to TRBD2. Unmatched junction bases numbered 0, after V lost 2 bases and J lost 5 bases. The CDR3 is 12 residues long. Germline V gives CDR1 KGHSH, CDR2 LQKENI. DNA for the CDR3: TGTGCCAGCTCACCAACTAGCGACGAGCAGTACTTC. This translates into CASSPTSDEQYF.

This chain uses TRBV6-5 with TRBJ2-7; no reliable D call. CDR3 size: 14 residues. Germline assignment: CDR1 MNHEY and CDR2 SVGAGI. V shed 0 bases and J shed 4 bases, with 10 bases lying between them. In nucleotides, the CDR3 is TGTGCCAGCAGTTACTCGGCAGCGAGATACGAGCAGTACTTC. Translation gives CASSYSAARYEQYF.

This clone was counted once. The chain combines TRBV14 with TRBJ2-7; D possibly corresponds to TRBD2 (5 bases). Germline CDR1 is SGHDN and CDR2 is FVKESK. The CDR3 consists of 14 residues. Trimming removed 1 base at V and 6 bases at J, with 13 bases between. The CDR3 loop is CASSQAPGSREQYF. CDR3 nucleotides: TGTGCCAGCAGCCAAGCCCCGGGGTCCCGCGAGCAGTACTTC. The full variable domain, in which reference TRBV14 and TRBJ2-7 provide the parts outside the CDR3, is EAGVTQFPSHSVIEKGQTVTLRCDPISGHDNLYWYRRVMGKEIKFLLHFVKESKQDESGMPNNRFLAERTGGTYSTLKVQPAELEDSGVYFCASSQAPGSREQYFGPGTRLTVT.

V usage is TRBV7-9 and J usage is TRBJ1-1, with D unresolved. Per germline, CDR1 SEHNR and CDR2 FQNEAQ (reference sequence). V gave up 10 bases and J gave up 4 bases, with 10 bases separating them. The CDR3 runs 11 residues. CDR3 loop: CATGMSTEAFF. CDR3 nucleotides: TGTGCCACCGGCATGAGCACTGAAGCTTTCTTT.

The DNA for the CDR3 is TGTGCCAGCAGCTTAGGGGCCAGTACGCAGTATTTT. Amino acids: CASSLGASTQYF. The chain links TRBV11-2 to TRBJ2-3; D uncertain. V was trimmed by 1 base and J by 8 bases, leaving 7 bases between them. This CDR3 spans 12 amino acids. The germline gives CDR1 SGHAT, CDR2 FQNNGV. Full variable domain (rest looked up from reference TRBV11-2 and TRBJ2-3): EAGVAQSPRYKIIEKRQSVAFWCNPISGHATLYWYQQILGQGPKLLIQFQNNGVVDDSQLPKDRFSAERLKGVDSTLKIQPAKLEDSAVYLCASSLGASTQYFGPGTRLTVL.

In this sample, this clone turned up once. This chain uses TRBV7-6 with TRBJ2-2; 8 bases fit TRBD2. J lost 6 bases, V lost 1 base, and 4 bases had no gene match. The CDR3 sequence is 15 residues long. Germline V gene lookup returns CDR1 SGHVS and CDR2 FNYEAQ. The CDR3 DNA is TGTGCCAGCAGCTTAGTCAGCGGGAGCGCCGGGGAGCTGTTTTTT. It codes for CASSLVSGSAGELFF.

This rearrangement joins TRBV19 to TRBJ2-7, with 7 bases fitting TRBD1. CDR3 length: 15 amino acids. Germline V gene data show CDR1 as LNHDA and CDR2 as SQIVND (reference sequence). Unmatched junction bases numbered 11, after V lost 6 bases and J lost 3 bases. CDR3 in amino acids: CASRWADRALYEQYF. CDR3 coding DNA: TGTGCCAGTAGATGGGCCGACAGGGCGCTCTACGAGCAGTACTTC.

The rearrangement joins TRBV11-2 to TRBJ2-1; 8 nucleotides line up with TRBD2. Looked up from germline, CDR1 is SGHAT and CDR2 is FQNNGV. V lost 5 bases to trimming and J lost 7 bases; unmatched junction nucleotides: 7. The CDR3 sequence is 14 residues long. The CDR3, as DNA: TGTGCCAGCAGCGATGTAGCGGGGTTTAATGAGCAGTTCTTC. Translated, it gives CASSDVAGFNEQFF.

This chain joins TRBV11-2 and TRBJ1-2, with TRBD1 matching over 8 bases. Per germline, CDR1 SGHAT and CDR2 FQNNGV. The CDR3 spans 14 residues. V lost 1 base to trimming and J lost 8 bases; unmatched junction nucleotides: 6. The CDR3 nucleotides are TGTGCCAGCAGCTTAGCGCAGGGGGCTGGAGGCTACACCTTC. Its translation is CASSLAQGAGGYTF. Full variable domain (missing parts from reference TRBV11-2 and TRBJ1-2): EAGVAQSPRYKIIEKRQSVAFWCNPISGHATLYWYQQILGQGPKLLIQFQNNGVVDDSQLPKDRFSAERLKGVDSTLKIQPAKLEDSAVYLCASSLAQGAGGYTFGSGTRLTVV.